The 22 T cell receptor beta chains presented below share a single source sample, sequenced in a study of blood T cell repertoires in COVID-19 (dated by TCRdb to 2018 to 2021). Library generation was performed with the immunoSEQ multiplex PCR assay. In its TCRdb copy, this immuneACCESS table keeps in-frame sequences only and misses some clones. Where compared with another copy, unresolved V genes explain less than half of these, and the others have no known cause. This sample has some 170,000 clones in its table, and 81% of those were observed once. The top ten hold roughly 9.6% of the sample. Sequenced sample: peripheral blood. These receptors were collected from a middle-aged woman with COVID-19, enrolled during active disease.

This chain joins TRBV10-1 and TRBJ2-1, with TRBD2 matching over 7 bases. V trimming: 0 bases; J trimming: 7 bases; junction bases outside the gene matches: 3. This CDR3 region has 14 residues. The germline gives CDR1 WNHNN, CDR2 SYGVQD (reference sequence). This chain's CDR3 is CASSESGGSNEQFF. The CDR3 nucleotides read TGCGCCAGCAGTGAGTCGGGAGGGTCGAATGAGCAGTTCTTC.

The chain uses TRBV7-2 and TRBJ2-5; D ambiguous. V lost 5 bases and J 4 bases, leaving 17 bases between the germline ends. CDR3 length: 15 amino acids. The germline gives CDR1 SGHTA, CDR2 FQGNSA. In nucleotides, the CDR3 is TGTGCCAGCAGCCCAAGCCGGTCGGTAGTAGAGACCCAGTACTTC. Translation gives CASSPSRSVVETQYF.

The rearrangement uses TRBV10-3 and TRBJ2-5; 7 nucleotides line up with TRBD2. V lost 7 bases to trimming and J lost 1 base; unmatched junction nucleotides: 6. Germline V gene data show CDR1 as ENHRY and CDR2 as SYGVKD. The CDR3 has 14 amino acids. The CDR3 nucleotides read TGTGCCATCAAAAAGGGAGGGCCCCAAGAGACCCAGTACTTC. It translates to CAIKKGGPQETQYF.

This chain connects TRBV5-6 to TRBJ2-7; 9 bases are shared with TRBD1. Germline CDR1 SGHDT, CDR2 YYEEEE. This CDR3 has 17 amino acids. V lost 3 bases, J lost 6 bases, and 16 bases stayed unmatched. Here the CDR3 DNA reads TGTGCCAGCAGCTGGAGGGGACCTGGGACAGGGAGAGGCGAGCAGTACGTC. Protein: CASSWRGPGTGRGEQYV.

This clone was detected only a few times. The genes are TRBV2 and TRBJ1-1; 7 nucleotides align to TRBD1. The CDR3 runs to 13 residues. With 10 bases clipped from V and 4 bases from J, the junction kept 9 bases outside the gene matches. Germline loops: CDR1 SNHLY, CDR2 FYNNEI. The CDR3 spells CANQLDRSTEAFF. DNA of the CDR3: TGTGCCAACCAATTGGACAGGTCCACTGAAGCTTTCTTT.

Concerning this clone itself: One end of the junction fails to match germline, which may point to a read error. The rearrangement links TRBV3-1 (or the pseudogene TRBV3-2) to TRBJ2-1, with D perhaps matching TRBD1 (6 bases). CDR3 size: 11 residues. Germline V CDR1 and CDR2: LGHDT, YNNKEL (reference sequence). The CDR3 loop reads CASSGQNVQFF. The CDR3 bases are TGTGCCAGCAGCGGACAGAATGTGCAGTTCTTC.

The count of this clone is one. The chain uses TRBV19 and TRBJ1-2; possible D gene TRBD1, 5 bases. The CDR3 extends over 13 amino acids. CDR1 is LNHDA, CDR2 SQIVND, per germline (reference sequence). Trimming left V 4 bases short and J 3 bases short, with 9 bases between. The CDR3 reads CASSTGLDYGYTF. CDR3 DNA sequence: TGTGCCAGTAGTACGGGACTCGACTATGGCTACACCTTC.

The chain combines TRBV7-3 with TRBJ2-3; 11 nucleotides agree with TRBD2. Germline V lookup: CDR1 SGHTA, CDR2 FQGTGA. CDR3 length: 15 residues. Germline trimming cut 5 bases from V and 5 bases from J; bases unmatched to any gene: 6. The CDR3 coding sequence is TGTGCCAGCAGCGCGTTAGCGGGGGGGCAAGATACGCAGTATTTT. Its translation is CASSALAGGQDTQYF.

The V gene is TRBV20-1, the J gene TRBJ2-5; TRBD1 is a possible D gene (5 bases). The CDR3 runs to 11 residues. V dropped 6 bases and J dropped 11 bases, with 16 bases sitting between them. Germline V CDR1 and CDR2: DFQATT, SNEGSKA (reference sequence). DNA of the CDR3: TGCAGTGCCACCAAAGGGGCAGCGCAGTACTTC. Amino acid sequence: CSATKGAAQYF.

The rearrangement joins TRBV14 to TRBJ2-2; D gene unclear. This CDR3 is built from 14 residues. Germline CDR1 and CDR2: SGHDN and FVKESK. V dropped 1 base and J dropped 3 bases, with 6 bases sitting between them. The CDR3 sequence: CASSQGRYTGELFF. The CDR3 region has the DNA TGTGCCAGCAGCCAAGGGAGATACACCGGGGAGCTGTTTTTT.

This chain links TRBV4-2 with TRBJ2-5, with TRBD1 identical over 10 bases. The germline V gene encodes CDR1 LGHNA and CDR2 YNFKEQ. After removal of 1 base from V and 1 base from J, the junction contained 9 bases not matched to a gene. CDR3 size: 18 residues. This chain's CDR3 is CASSQVFRGQGVQETQYF. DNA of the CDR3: TGTGCCAGCAGCCAAGTTTTTCGAGGACAGGGGGTCCAAGAGACCCAGTACTTC.

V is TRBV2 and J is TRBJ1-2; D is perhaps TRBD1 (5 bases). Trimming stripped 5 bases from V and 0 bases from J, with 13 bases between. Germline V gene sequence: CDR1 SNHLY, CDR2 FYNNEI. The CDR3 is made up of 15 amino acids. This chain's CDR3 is CASSPRREANYGYTF. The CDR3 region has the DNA TGTGCCAGCAGTCCTCGCAGGGAAGCTAACTATGGCTACACCTTC. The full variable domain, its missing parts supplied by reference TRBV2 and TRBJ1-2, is EPEVTQTPSHQVTQMGQEVILRCVPISNHLYFYWYRQILGQKVEFLVSFYNNEISEKSEIFDDQFSVERPDGSNFTLKIRSTKLEDSAMYFCASSPRREANYGYTFGSGTRLTVV.

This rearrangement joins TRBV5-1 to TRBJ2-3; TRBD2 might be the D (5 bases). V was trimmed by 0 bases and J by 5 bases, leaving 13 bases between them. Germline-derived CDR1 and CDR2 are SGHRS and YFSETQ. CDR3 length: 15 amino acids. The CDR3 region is CASSLALAHGDTQYF. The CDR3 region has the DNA TGCGCCAGCAGCTTGGCCCTAGCCCACGGAGATACGCAGTATTTT.

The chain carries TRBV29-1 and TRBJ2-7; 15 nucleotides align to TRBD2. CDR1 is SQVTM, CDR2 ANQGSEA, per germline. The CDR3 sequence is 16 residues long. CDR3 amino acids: CRHGLAGGPAPGEQYF. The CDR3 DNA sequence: TGCAGACACGGACTAGCGGGAGGGCCGGCTCCAGGCGAGCAGTACTTC.

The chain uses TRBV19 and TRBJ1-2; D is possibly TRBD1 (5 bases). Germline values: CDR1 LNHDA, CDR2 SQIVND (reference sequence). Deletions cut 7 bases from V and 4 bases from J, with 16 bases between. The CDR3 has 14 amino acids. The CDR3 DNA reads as TGTGCCAGTACAGACAGCCCTGGAGTCTATGGCTACACCTTC. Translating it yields CASTDSPGVYGYTF.

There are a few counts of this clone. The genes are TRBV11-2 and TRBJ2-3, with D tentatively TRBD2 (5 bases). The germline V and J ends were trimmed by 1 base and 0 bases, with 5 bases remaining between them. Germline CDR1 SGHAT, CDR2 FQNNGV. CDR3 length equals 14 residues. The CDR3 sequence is CASSLAGSTDTQYF. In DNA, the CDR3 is TGTGCCAGCAGCTTAGCGGGAAGCACAGATACGCAGTATTTT.

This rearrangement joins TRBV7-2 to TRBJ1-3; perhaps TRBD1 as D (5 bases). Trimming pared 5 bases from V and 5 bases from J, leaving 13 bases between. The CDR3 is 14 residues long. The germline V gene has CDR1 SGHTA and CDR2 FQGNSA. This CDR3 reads CASSRPGNRNTIYF. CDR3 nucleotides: TGTGCCAGCAGCCGTCCAGGGAATAGAAACACCATATATTTT.

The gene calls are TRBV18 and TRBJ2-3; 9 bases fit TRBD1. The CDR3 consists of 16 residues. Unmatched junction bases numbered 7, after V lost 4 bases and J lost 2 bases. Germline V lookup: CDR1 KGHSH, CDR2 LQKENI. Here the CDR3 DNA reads TGTGCCAGCTCACAACTCGACAGGGGGGACACAGATACGCAGTATTTT. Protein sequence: CASSQLDRGDTDTQYF. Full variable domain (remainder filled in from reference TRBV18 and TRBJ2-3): NAGVMQNPRHLVRRRGQEARLRCSPMKGHSHVYWYRQLPEEGLKFMVYLQKENIIDESGMPKERFSAEFPKEGPSILRIQQVVRGDSAAYFCASSQLDRGDTDTQYFGPGTRLTVL.

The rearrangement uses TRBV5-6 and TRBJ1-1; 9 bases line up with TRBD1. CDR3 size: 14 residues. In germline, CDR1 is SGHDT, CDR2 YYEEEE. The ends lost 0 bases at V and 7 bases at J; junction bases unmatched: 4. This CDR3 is CASSLERDRDEAFF. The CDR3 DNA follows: TGTGCCAGCAGCTTGGAGCGGGACAGGGATGAAGCTTTCTTT.

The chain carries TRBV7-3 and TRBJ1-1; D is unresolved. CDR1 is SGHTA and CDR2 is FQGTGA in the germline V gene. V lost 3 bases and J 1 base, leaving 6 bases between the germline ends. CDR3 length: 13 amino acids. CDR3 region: CASSFSGNTEAFF. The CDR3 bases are TGTGCCAGCAGCTTTTCAGGGAACACTGAAGCTTTCTTT.

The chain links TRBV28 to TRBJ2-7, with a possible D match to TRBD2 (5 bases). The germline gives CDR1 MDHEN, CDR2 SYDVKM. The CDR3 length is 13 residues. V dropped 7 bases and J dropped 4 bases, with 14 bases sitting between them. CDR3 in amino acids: CASMKGTGYEQYF. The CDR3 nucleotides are TGTGCCAGCATGAAGGGCACGGGGTACGAGCAGTACTTC.

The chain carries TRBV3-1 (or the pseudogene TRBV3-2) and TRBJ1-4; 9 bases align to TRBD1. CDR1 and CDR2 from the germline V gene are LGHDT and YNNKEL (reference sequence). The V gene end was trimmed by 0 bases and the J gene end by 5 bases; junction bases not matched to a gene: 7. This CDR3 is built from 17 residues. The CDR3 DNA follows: TGTGCCAGCAGCCAAGAGGGGACAGGGCGACCAAATGAAAAACTGTTTTTT. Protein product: CASSQEGTGRPNEKLFF.